The 8 T cell receptor beta chains below were found in one sample sequenced in a study of CD8+CD57+ T cells in acquired aplastic anemia. TCR beta VDJ and CDR3 profiles were obtained from a genomic DNA template. TCRdb passed the reads through MiXCR, listing each CDR3 protein once. The sample comprises fewer than 250,000 distinct CDR3 sequences, roughly half of which are singletons, and more than 15% rests with the top ten. Sequencing input: sorted CD4+, CD8+, or CD8+CD57+ T cells (not recorded which) from PBMCs. The receptor set was obtained from a human donor in good health, serving as a control.

J is TRBJ2-1 and V is TRBV7-9; 7 bases are shared with TRBD1. Trimming at V came to 2 bases and at J to 4 bases, leaving 5 bases not matched to a gene. Germline loops: CDR1 SEHNR, CDR2 FQNEAQ (reference sequence). The CDR3 runs to 15 residues. The CDR3 sequence is CASSLSPRGYNEQFF. The CDR3 coding sequence is TGTGCCAGCAGCTTATCCCCCAGGGGGTACAATGAGCAGTTCTTC.

The chain joins TRBV27 to TRBJ1-5; D is ambiguous. Per germline, CDR1 MNHEY and CDR2 SMNVEV (reference sequence). V lost 7 bases and J lost 3, with 13 bases in between. The CDR3 consists of 14 residues. CDR3 nucleotides: TGTGCCAGCACGGCTACGGTTTCCAATCAGCCCCAGCATTTT. It specifies CASTATVSNQPQHF.

This clonotype was picked up many times. The CDR3 DNA sequence: TGTGCCAGCAGCTTAGCGGTGGGTGGGGACAGGGGATGGGCTACGCAGTATTTT. This translates into CASSLAVGGDRGWATQYF. The V and J genes are TRBV7-8 and TRBJ2-3; 10 nucleotides match TRBD1. Per germline, CDR1 SGHVS and CDR2 FQNEAQ. Unmatched junction bases numbered 14, after V lost 0 bases and J lost 8 bases. This CDR3 is built from 18 residues. Full variable domain (missing parts from reference TRBV7-8 and TRBJ2-3): GAGVSQSPRYKVAKRGQDVALRCDPISGHVSLFWYQQALGQGPEFLTYFQNEAQLDKSGLPSDRFFAERPEGSVSTLKIQRTQQEDSAVYLCASSLAVGGDRGWATQYFGPGTRLTVL.

About this clonotype: Compared with germline, one end of the junction differs, possibly owing to a read error. V and J are TRBV15 and TRBJ1-5; weak D call: TRBD1 (6 bases). CDR3 size: 15 residues. Germline values: CDR1 LNHNV, CDR2 YYDKDF (reference sequence). CDR3 region: CATSRDLGAGQPPHF. The CDR3 nucleotides are TGTGCCACCAGCAGAGATTTGGGGGCAGGTCAGCCCCCGCATTTT.

This rearrangement joins TRBV11-2 to TRBJ1-6; D perhaps matches TRBD1 (5 bases). The V gene lost 1 base and the J gene lost 0 bases, with 10 bases spanning the gap. The CDR3 is 17 amino acids. In germline, CDR1 is SGHAT, CDR2 FQNNGV. The CDR3 coding sequence is TGTGCCAGCAGCTTAGTCCCCAGGGACTCCTATAATTCACCCCTCCACTTT. Protein sequence: CASSLVPRDSYNSPLHF.

About this clonotype itself: Lacking the conserved final phenylalanine or tryptophan, this CDR3 likely reflects a read error. The genes are TRBV30 and TRBJ1-6, with D possibly being TRBD1 (5 bases). The CDR3 runs 14 residues. Germline V gene lookup returns CDR1 GTSNPN and CDR2 SVGIG (reference sequence). V lost 8 bases to trimming and J lost 3 bases, with 14 bases between them. CDR3 DNA: TGTGCCGGGACGGGTCAGCTCTATAATTCACCCCTCCACTCT. Its translation is CAGTGQLYNSPLHS.

The rearrangement uses TRBV12-3 or TRBV12-4 and TRBJ2-7; TRBD1 matches at 7 bases. After removal of 5 bases from V and 10 bases from J, the junction contained 11 bases not matched to a gene. This CDR3 region has 13 residues. Here the CDR3 DNA reads TGTGCCAGCAGTGCAATGGACAGGCAGCAACAGTACTTC. It encodes CASSAMDRQQQYF.

This clonotype was detected ten times or more. The rearrangement uses TRBV6-6 and TRBJ1-6, with a tentative D call TRBD1 (5 bases). V was pared by 8 bases and J by 9 bases, with 17 bases between. Germline V gene sequence: CDR1 MNHNY, CDR2 SVGAGI (reference sequence). The CDR3 consists of 14 residues. This chain's CDR3 is CASRADVGGSPLHF. Written as DNA, the CDR3 is TGTGCCAGCCGAGCGGACGTTGGGGGTTCACCCCTCCACTTT.